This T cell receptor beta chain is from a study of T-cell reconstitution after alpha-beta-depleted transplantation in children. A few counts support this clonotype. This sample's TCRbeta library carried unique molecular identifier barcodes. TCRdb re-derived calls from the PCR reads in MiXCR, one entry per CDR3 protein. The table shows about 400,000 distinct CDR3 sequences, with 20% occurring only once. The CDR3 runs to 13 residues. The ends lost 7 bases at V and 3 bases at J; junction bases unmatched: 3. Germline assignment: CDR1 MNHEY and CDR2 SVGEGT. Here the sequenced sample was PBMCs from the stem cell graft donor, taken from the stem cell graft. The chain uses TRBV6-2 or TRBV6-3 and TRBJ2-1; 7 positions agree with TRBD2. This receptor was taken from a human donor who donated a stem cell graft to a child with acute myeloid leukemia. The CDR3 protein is CASTERGYNEQFF. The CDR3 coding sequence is TGTGCCAGCACGGAGCGGGGCTACAATGAGCAGTTCTTC.